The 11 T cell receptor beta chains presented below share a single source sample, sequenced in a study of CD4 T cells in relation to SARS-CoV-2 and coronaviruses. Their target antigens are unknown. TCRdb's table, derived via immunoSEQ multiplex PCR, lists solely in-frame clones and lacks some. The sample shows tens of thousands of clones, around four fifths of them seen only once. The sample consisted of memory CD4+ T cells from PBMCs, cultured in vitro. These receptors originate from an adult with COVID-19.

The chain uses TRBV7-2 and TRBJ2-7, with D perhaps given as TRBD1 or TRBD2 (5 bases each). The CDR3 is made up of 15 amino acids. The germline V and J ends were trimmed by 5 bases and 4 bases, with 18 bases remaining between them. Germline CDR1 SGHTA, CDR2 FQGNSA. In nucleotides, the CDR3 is TGTGCCAGCAGCACTCAAGGCCGGGACCTTTACGAGCAGTACTTC. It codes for CASSTQGRDLYEQYF. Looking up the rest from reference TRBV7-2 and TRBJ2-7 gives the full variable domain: GAGVSQSPSNKVTEKGKDVELRCDPISGHTALYWYRQSLGQGLEFLIYFQGNSAPDKSGLPSDRFSAERTGGSVSTLTIQRTQQEDSAVYLCASSTQGRDLYEQYFGPGTRLTVT.

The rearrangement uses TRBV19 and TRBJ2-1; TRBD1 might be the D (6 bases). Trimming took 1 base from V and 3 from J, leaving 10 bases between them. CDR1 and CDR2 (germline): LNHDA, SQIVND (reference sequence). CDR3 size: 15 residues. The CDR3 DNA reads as TGTGCCAGTAGTATAGCCGGGACAAACTACAATGAGCAGTTCTTC. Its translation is CASSIAGTNYNEQFF.

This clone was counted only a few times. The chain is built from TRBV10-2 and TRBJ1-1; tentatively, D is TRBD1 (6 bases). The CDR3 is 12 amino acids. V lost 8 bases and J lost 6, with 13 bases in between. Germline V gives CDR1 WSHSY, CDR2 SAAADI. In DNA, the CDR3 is TGCGCCAGCCAAGATCACAGGGCTGAAGCTTTCTTT. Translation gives CASQDHRAEAFF.

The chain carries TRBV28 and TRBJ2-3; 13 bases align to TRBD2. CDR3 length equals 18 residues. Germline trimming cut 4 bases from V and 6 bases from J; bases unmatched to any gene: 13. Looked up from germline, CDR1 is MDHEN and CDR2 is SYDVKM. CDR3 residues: CASSSSPGTSGVGDTQYF. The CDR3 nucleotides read TGTGCCAGCAGTTCCTCCCCCGGGACTAGCGGGGTCGGGGATACGCAGTATTTT.

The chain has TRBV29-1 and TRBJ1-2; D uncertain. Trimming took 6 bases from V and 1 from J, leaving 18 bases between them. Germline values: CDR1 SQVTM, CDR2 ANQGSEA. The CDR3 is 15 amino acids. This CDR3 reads CSVILDGINNYGYTF. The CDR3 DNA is TGCAGCGTCATACTCGACGGAATCAATAACTATGGCTACACCTTC.

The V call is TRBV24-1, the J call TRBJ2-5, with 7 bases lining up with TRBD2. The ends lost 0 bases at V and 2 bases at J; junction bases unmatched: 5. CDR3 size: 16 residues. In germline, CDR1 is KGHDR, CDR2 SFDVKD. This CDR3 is CATSDLTGGGQETQYF. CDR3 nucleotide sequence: TGTGCCACCAGTGATTTGACGGGGGGAGGTCAAGAGACCCAGTACTTC.

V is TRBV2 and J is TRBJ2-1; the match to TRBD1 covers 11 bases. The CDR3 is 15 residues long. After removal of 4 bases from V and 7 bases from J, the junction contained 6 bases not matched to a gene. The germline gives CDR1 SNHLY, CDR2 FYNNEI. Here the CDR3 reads CASSAGQGARNEQFF. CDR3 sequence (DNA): TGTGCCAGCAGTGCTGGACAGGGGGCAAGGAATGAGCAGTTCTTC.

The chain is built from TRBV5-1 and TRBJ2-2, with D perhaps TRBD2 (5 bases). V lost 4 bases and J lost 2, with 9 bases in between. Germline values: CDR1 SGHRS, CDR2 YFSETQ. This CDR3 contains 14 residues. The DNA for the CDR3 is TGCGCCAGCAGCACCGGGATCAACACCGGGGAGCTGTTTTTT. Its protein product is CASSTGINTGELFF.

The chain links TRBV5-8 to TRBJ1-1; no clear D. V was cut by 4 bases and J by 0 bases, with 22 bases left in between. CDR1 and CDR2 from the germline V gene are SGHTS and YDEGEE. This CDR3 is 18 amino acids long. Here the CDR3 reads CASSRDVRLGSLNTEAFF. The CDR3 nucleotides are TGTGCCAGCAGCCGTGACGTGCGGCTAGGGTCGCTGAACACTGAAGCTTTCTTT.

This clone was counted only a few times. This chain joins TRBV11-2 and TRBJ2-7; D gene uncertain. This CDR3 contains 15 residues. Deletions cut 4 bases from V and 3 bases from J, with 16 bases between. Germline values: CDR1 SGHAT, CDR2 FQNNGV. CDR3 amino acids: CASSSLQAHLYEQYF. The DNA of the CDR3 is TGTGCCAGCAGCTCCCTTCAGGCTCACCTCTACGAGCAGTACTTC.

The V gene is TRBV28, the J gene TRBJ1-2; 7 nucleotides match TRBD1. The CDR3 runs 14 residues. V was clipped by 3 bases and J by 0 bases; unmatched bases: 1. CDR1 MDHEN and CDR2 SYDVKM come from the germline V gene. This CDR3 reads CASSFGTANYGYTF. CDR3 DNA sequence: TGTGCCAGCAGTTTTGGGACAGCTAACTATGGCTACACCTTC.